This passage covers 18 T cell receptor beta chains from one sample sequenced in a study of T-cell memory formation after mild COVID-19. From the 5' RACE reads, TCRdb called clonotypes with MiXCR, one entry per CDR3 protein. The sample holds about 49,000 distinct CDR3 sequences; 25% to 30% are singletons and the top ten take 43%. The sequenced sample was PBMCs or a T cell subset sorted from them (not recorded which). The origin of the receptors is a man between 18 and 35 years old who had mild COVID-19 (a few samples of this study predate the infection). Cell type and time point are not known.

The CDR3 region has the DNA TGTGCCAGCAGTGACTCTTGGGCAGGGCGGACTGAAGCTTTCTTT. As protein: CASSDSWAGRTEAFF. This chain links TRBV6-4 with TRBJ1-1; TRBD1 might be the D (5 bases). Germline assignment: CDR1 MRHNA and CDR2 SNTAGT. Trimming removed 0 bases at V and 5 bases at J, with 13 bases between. This CDR3 is 15 amino acids long.

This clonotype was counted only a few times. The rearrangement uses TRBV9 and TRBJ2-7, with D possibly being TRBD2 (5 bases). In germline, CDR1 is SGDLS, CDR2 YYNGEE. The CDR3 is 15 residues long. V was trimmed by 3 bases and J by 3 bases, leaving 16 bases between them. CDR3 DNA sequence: TGTGCCAGCAGCGCCCCCGGGGTGGGCCACTACGAGCAGTACTTC. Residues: CASSAPGVGHYEQYF.

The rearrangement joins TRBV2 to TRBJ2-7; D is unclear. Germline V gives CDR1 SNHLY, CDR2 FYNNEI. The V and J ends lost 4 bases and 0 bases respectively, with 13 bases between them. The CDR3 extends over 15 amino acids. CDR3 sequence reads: CASSGWMLSSYEQYV. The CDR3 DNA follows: TGTGCCAGCAGTGGGTGGATGCTCAGCTCCTACGAGCAGTACGTC.

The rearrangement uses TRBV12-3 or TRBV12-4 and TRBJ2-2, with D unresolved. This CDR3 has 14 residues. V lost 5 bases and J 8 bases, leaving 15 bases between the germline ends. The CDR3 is CASSPGSGAGELFF. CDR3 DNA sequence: TGTGCCAGCAGTCCCGGGTCCGGAGCGGGGGAGCTGTTTTTT.

CDR3 sequence reads: CSVEAAGQGETQYF. The CDR3 DNA reads TGCAGCGTTGAAGCCGCGGGACAGGGTGAGACCCAGTACTTC. The chain has TRBV29-1 and TRBJ2-5, with TRBD1 matching over 9 bases. Trimming cost V 1 base and J 5 bases; bases outside gene matches: 5. Germline values: CDR1 SQVTM, CDR2 ANQGSEA. The CDR3 spans 14 residues.

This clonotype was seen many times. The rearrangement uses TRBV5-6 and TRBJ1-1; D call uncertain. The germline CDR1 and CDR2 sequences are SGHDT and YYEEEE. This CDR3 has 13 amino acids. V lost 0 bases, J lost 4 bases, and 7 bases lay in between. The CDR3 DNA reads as TGTGCCAGCAGCTTGGAGAGTTCCACTGAAGCTTTCTTT. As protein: CASSLESSTEAFF.

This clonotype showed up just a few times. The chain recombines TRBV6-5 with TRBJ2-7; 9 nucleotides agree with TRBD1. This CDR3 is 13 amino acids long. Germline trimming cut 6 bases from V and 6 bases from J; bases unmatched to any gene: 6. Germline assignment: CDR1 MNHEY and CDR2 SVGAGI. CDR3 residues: CASSQTGGIEQYF. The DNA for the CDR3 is TGTGCCAGCAGCCAAACAGGGGGCATCGAGCAGTACTTC.

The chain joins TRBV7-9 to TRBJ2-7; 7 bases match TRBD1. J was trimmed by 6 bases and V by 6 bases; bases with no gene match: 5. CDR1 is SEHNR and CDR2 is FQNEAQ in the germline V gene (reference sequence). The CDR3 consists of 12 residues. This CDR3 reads CASSPGGSEQYV. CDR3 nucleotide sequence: TGTGCCAGCAGTCCAGGGGGTTCCGAGCAGTACGTC.

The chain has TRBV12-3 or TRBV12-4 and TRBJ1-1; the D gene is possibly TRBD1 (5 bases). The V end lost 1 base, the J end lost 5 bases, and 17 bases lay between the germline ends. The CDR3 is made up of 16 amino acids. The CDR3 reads CASSLGGPPVGTEAFF. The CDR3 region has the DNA TGTGCCAGCAGTTTAGGGGGACCGCCGGTGGGGACTGAAGCTTTCTTT.

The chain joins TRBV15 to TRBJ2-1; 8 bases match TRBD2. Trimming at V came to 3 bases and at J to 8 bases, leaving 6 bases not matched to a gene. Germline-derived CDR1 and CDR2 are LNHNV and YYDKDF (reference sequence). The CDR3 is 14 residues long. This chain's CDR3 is CATSRREDAHEQFF. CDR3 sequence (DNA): TGTGCCACCAGCAGGCGGGAGGACGCCCATGAGCAGTTCTTC.

The CDR3 region has the DNA TGTGCCAGCAGCGCGGACGTCGAAGCTTTCTTT. It translates to CASSADVEAFF. The rearrangement joins TRBV7-9 to TRBJ1-1; no reliable D call. V lost 5 bases and J 8 bases, leaving 9 bases between the germline ends. Per the germline V gene, CDR1 is SEHNR and CDR2 is FQNEAQ (reference sequence). This CDR3 region has 11 residues.

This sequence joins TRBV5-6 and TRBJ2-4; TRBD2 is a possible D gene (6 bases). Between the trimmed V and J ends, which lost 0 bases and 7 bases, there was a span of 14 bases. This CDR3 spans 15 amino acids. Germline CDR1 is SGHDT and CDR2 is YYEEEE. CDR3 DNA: TGTGCCAGCAGCTTGGTGGAGGGCGCTACGAACATTCAGTACTTC. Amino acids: CASSLVEGATNIQYF.

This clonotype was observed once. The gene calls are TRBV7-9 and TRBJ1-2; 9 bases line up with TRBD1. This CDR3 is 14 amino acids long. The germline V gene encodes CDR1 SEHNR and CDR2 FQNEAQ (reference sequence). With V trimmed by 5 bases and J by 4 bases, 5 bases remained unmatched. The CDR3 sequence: CASSTTQGAYGYTF. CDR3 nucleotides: TGTGCCAGCAGCACAACACAGGGGGCCTATGGCTACACCTTC.

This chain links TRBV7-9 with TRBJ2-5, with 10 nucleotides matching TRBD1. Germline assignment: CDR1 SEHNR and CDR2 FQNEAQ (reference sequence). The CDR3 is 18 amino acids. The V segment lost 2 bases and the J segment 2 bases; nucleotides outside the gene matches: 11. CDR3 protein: CASSLRGTGVPWQETQYF. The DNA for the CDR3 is TGTGCCAGCAGCTTAAGGGGGACAGGGGTTCCGTGGCAAGAGACCCAGTACTTC.

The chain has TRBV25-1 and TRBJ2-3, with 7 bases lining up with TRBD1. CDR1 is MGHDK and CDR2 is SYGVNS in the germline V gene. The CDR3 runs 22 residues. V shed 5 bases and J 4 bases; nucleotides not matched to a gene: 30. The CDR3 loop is CASSQTLLAGTVDALRADTQYF. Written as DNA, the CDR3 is TGTGCCAGCAGTCAAACCCTTCTCGCCGGGACAGTTGACGCCTTGCGCGCAGATACGCAGTATTTT.

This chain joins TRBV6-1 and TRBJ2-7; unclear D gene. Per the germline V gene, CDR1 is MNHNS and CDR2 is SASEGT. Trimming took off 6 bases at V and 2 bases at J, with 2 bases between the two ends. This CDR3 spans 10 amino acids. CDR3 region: CASRAYEQYV. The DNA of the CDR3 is TGTGCCAGCAGGGCCTACGAGCAGTACGTC.

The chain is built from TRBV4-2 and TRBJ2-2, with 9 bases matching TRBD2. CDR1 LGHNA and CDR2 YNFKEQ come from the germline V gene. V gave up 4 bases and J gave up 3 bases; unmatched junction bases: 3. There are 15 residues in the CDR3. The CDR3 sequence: CASSRRTSDTGELFF. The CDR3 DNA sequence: TGTGCCAGCAGCCGGAGGACTAGCGACACCGGGGAGCTGTTTTTT.

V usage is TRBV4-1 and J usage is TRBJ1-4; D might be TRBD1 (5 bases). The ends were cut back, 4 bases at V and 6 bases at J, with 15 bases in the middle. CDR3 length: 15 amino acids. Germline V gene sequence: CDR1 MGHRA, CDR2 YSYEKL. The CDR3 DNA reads TGCGCCAGCAGCCCTAACCAGGGTTACGATGAAAAACTGTTTTTT. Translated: CASSPNQGYDEKLFF.